This T cell receptor (beta chain) came from a study of cytotoxic CD8 clonotypes in ibrutinib-treated CLL. Study-wide results and limits: Starting clonality was above that of age-matched healthy donors and tracked circulating CD8+ T-cell counts.

Concerning this clone: What it binds is unknown.

Germline V lookup: CDR1 SGDLS, CDR2 YYNGEE. Trimming shortened V by 0 bases and J by 2 bases, and 9 bases separated the two germline ends. This CDR3 region has 14 residues. Sequencing was performed with immunoSEQ multiplex PCR; in TCRdb, only in-frame clones are kept and a portion is missing. The sample lists about 300,000 clones, 76% occurring once. The sequencing here drew on PBMCs, taken at disease progression, from a patient treated with ibrutinib. This chain uses TRBV9 with TRBJ2-7; unclear D gene. The source is a human donor with chronic lymphocytic leukemia. The CDR3 DNA is TGTGCCAGCAGCGTAGGCGGCAGTACCTACGAGCAGTACTTC. Protein product: CASSVGGSTYEQYF.